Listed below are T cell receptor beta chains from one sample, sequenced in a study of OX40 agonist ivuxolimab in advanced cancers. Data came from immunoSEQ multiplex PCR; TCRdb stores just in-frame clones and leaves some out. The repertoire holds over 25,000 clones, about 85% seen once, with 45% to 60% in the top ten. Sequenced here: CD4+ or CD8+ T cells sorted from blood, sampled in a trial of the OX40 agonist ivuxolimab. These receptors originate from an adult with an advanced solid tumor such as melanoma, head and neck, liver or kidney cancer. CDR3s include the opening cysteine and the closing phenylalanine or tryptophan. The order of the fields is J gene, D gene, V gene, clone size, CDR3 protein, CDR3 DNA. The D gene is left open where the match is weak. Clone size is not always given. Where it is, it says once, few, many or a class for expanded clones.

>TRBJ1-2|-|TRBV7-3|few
CASSVEGLGGYTF
TGTGCCAGCAGCGTGGAGGGGTTGGGTGGCTACACCTTC
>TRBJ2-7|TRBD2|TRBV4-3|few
CASSPTAGYEQYF
TGCGCCAGCAGCCCCACAGCGGGGTACGAGCAGTACTTC
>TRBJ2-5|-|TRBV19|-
CASSQTVNQETQYF
TGTGCCAGTAGTCAGACAGTCAACCAAGAGACCCAGTACTTC
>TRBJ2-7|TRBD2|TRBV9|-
CASGPEAGGRYEQYF
TGTGCCAGCGGCCCCGAAGCGGGGGGGCGATACGAGCAGTACTTC
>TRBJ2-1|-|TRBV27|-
CASIKAGAYNEQFF
TGTGCCAGCATTAAAGCAGGGGCCTACAATGAGCAGTTCTTC
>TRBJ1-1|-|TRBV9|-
CASSVVGGVPHMNTEAFF
TGTGCCAGCAGCGTAGTGGGGGGGGTCCCCCACATGAACACTGAAGCTTTCTTT
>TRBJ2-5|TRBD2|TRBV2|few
CASVTSEQETQYF
TGTGCCAGCGTGACTAGCGAGCAAGAGACCCAGTACTTC
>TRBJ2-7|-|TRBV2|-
CASALGPSYEQYF
TGTGCCAGCGCCTTGGGACCCTCCTACGAGCAGTACTTC
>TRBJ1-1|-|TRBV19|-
CASSIQTGDTEAFF
TGTGCCAGTAGTATTCAGACTGGGGACACTGAAGCTTTCTTT
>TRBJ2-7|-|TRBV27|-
CASRAGDRSYEQYF
TGTGCCAGCAGGGCGGGCGACCGATCCTACGAGCAGTACTTC
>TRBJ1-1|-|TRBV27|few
CASSPIINTEAFF
TGTGCCAGCAGTCCGATAATTAACACTGAAGCTTTCTTT
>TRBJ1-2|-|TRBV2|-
CASSGGGNYGYTF
TGTGCCAGCAGTGGGGGGGGAAACTATGGCTACACCTTC
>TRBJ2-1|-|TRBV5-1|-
CASPQSRVGQQFF
TGCGCCAGTCCCCAGAGCAGGGTGGGGCAGCAGTTCTTC
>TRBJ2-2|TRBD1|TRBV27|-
CASSISGTVSGELFF
TGTGCCAGCAGTATATCCGGGACAGTATCCGGGGAGCTGTTTTTT
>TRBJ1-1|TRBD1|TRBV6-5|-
CASSPGQAINEAFF
TGTGCCAGCAGTCCGGGACAGGCAATAAATGAAGCTTTCTTT
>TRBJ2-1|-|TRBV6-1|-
CASTPEASYNEQFF
TGTGCCAGCACTCCAGAAGCGTCCTACAATGAGCAGTTCTTC
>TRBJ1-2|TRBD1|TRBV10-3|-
CAINRGLGYTF
TGTGCCATCAACAGGGGGCTTGGCTACACCTTC
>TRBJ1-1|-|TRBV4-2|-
CASSLGPGTEAFF
TGTGCCAGCAGCCTTGGACCAGGCACTGAAGCTTTCTTT
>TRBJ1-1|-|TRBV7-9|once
CASSRIGAATEAFF
TGTGCCAGCAGCCGTATAGGGGCGGCCACTGAAGCTTTCTTT
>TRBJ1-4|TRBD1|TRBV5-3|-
CARSLRPGQWKEKLFF
TGTGCCAGAAGCTTACGACCGGGACAGTGGAAAGAAAAACTGTTTTTT
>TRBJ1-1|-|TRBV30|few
CAWSWSNTEAFF
TGTGCCTGGAGTTGGTCGAACACTGAAGCTTTCTTT
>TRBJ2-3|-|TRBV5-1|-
CASSLGYGAGDTQYF
TGCGCCAGCAGCTTGGGTTATGGGGCTGGGGATACGCAGTATTTT
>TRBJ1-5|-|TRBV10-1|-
CASSEPVKTPGHNQKYSNQPQHF
TGCGCCAGCAGTGAGCCGGTGAAAACTCCGGGCCATAATCAAAAGTATAGCAATCAGCCCCAGCATTTT
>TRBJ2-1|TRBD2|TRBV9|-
CASSVAGLAANEQFF
TGTGCCAGCAGCGTAGCCGGACTAGCCGCAAATGAGCAGTTCTTC
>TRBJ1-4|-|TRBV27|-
CASSGTTNEKLFF
TGTGCCAGCAGTGGTACAACTAATGAAAAACTGTTTTTT
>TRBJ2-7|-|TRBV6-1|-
CASSPRGAGYEQYF
TGTGCCAGCAGTCCCAGGGGTGCCGGCTACGAGCAGTACTTC
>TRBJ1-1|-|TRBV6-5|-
CASSYGVATEAFF
TGTGCCAGCAGTTACGGGGTAGCCACTGAAGCTTTCTTT
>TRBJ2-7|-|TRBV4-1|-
CASSQDAYSSSYEQYF
TGCGCCAGCAGCCAAGATGCGTACTCGAGCTCCTACGAGCAGTACTTC